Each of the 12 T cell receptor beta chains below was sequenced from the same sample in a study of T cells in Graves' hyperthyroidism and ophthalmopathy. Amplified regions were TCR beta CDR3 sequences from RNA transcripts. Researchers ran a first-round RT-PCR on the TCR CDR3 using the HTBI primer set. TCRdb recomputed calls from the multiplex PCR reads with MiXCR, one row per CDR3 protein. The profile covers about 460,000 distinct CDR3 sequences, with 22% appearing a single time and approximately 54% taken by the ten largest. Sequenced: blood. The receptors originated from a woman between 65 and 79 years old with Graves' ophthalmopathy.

The CDR3, as DNA: TGTGCCAGCAGCCAAAGAGGGCGGGATGGGTCAAATGAGCAGTTCTTC. Protein sequence: CASSQRGRDGSNEQFF. This chain joins TRBV7-6 and TRBJ2-1; D may be TRBD2 (6 bases). CDR3 length equals 16 residues. V was trimmed by 5 bases and J by 7 bases, leaving 21 bases between them. The germline V gene encodes CDR1 SGHVS and CDR2 FNYEAQ.

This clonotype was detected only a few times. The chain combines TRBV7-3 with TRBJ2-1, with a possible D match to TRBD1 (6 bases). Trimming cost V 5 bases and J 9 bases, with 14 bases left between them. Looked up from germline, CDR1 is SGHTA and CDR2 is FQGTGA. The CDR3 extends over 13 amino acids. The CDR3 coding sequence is TGTGCCAGCAGCCGACGACAGGAAACTGAGCAGTTCTTC. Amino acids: CASSRRQETEQFF. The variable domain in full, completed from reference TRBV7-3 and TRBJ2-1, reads GAGVSQTPSNKVTEKGKYVELRCDPISGHTALYWYRQSLGQGPEFLIYFQGTGAADDSGLPNDRFFAVRPEGSVSTLKIQRTERGDSAVYLCASSRRQETEQFFGPGTRLTVL.

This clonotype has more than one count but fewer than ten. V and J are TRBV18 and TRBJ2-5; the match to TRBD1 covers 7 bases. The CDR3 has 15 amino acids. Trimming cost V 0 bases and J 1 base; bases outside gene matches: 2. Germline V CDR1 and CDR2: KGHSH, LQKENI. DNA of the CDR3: TGTGCCAGCTCACCACCAACAGGGGCCCAAGAGACCCAGTACTTC. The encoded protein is CASSPPTGAQETQYF.

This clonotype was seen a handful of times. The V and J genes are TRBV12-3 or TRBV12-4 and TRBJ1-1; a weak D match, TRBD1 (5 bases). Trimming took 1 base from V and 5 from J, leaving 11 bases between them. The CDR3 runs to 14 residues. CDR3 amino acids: CASSLDHRGTEAFF. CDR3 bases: TGTGCCAGCAGTTTAGACCACCGGGGGACTGAAGCTTTCTTT.

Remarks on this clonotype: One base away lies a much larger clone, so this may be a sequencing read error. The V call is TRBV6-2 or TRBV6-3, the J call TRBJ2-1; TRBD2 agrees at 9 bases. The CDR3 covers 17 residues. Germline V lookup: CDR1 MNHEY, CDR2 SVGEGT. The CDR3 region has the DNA TGTGTCAGCAATACTATAGGGACTAGCATTACGGGGGATGAGCAGTTCTTC. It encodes CVSNTIGTSITGDEQFF.

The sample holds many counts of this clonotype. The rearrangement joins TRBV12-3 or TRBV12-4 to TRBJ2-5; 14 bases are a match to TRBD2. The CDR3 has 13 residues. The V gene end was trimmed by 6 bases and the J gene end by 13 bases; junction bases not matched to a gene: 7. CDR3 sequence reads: CASRSGLAGALYF. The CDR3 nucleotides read TGTGCCAGCAGGTCGGGACTAGCGGGAGCCCTGTACTTC.

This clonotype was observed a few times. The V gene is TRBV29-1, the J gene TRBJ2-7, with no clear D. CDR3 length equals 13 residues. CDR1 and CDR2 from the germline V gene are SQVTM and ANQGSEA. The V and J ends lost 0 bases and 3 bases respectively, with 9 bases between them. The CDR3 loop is CSVEDPLFYEQYF. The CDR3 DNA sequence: TGCAGCGTTGAAGACCCTCTCTTCTACGAGCAGTACTTC.

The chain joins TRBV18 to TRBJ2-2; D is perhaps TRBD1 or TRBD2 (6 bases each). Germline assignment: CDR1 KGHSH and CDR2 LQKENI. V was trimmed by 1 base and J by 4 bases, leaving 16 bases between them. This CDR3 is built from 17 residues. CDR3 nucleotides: TGTGCCAGCTCACCACATCCCCCGGGGGCGAGCACCGGGGAGCTGTTTTTT. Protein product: CASSPHPPGASTGELFF.

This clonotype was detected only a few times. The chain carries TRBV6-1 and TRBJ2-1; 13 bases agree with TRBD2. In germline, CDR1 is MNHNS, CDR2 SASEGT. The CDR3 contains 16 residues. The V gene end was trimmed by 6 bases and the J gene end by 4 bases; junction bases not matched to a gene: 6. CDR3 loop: CASSPRTSGGYNEQFF. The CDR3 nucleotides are TGTGCCAGCAGCCCGAGGACTAGCGGGGGTTACAATGAGCAGTTCTTC.

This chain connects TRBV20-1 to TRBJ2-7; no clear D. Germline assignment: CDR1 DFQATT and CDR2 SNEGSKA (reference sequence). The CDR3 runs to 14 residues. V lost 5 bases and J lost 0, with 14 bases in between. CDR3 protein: CSAYLDGYSYEQYF. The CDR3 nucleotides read TGCAGTGCTTACCTGGACGGATACTCCTACGAGCAGTACTTC.

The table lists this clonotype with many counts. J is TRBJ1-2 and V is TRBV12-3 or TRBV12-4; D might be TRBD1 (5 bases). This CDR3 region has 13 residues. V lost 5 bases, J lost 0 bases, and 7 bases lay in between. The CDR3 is CASSTTANYGYTF. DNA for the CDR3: TGTGCCAGCAGTACGACAGCTAACTATGGCTACACCTTC.

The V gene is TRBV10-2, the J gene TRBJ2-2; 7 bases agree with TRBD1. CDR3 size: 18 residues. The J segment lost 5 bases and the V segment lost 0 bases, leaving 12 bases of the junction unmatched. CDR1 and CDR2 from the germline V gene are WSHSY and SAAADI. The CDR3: CASSESGAGTALTGELFF. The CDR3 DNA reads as TGCGCCAGCAGTGAGTCAGGAGCCGGGACAGCACTTACCGGGGAGCTGTTTTTT.